This T cell receptor beta chain was sequenced in a study of CD8+ T cells in alopecia areata. General study findings and limits: Besides other cells, scalp samples also yield sequences of resident alphabeta T cells from normal skin.

cDNA serving as the sequencing template came from extracted, reverse transcribed RNA. Profiling relied on immunoSEQ multiplex PCR, and the TCRdb table lists in-frame clones only, not all of them. The table lists about 140,000 clones, approximately 50% of them singletons. In this sample, this clone turned up a few times. Its matching antigen is unknown. Trimming removed 6 bases at V and 9 bases at J, with 9 bases between. This CDR3 comprises 10 residues. Germline assignment: CDR1 SQVTM and CDR2 ANQGSEA. The V gene is TRBV29-1, the J gene TRBJ2-1, with D possibly matching TRBD1 (6 bases). Sequencing used CD4+ T cells sorted from blood, obtained at week 0. This TCR derives from a human donor with alopecia areata. The CDR3 sequence is CSVRDTEQFF. The CDR3 DNA sequence: TGCAGCGTACGGGACACTGAGCAGTTCTTC.